This TCR beta chain is drawn from a study of T-cell reconstitution after alpha-beta-depleted transplantation in children. The V gene end was trimmed by 7 bases and the J gene end by 3 bases; junction bases not matched to a gene: 5. Germline V gene data show CDR1 as MDHEN and CDR2 as SYDVKM. The CDR3 has 15 amino acids. This clonotype appeared many times. The TCRbeta library was prepared with unique molecular identifiers. MiXCR, applied by TCRdb to the PCR reads, yields one record per CDR3 protein. The sample shows around 240,000 distinct CDR3 sequences, 6.5% to 10% of them seen only once. The receptor comes from a male patient between 5 and 17 years old who had a stem cell transplant for acute lymphoblastic leukemia, so the T cells may come from the graft donor. The sample here was PBMCs, mostly from graft donor cells, taken 180 days after TCRalphabeta/CD19-depleted stem cell transplant. The J gene is TRBJ1-3, the V gene TRBV28; 11 bases line up with TRBD1. CDR3 amino acids: CASTFGTGGGNTIYF. CDR3 coding DNA: TGTGCCAGCACGTTCGGGACAGGGGGTGGAAACACCATATATTTT.